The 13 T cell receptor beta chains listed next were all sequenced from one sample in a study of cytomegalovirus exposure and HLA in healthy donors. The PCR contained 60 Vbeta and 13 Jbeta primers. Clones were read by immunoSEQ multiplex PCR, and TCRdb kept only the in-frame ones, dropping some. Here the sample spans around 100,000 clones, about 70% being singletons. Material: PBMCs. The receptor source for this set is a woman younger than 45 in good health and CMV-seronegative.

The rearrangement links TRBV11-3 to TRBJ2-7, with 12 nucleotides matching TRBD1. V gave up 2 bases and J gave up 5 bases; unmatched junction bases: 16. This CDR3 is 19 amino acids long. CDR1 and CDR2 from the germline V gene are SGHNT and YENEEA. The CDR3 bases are TGTGCCAGCAGCTTACCAGTTGGCCCACTCGGGACAGGGGGCAACGAGCAGTACTTC. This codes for CASSLPVGPLGTGGNEQYF.

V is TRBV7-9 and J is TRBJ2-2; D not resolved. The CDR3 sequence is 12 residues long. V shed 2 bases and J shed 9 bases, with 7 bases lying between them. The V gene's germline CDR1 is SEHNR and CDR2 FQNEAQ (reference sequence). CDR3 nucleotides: TGTGCCAGCAGCTTAATATTTCGGGAGCTGTTTTTT. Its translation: CASSLIFRELFF.

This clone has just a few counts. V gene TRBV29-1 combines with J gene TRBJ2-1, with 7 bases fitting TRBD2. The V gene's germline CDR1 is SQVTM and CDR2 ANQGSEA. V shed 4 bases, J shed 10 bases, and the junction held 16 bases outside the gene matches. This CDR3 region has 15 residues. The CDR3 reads CSVVGERTRGSEQFF. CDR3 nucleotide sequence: TGCAGCGTTGTAGGGGAGAGGACTAGAGGGTCGGAGCAGTTCTTC.

The CDR3 here is CAWNPGQGCGYTF. The CDR3 DNA follows: TGTGCCTGGAATCCGGGACAGGGGTGTGGCTACACCTTC. J is TRBJ1-2 and V is TRBV30; TRBD1 matches at 10 bases. The CDR3 spans 13 residues. V gave up 4 bases and J gave up 7 bases; unmatched junction bases: 6. Looked up from germline, CDR1 is GTSNPN and CDR2 is SVGIG (reference sequence).

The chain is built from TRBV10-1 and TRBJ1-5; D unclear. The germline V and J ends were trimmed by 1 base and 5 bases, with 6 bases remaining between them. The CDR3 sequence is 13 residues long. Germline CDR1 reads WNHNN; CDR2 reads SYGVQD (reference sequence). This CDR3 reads CASSEFGHQPQHF. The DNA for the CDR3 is TGCGCCAGCAGTGAGTTTGGGCATCAGCCCCAGCATTTT.

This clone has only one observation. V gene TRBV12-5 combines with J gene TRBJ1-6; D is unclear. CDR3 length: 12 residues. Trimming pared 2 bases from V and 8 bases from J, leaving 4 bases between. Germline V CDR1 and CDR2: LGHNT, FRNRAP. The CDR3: CASGLIDSPLHF. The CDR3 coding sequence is TGTGCTAGTGGTTTGATCGATTCACCCCTCCACTTT. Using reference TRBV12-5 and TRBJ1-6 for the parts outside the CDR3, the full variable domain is DARVTQTPRHKVTEMGQEVTMRCQPILGHNTVFWYRQTMMQGLELLAYFRNRAPLDDSGMPKDRFSAEMPDATLATLKIQPSEPRDSAVYFCASGLIDSPLHFGNGTRLTVT.

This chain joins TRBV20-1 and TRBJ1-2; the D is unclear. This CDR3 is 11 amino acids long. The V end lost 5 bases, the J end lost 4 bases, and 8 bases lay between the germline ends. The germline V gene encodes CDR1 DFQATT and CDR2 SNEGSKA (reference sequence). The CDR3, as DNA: TGCAGTGCTGGCGGGATCTATGGCTACACCTTC. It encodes CSAGGIYGYTF.

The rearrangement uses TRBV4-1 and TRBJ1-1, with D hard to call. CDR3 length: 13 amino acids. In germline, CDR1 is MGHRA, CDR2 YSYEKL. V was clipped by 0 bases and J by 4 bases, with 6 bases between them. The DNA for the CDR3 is TGCGCCAGCAGCCAAGAAACTGGCACTGAAGCTTTCTTT. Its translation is CASSQETGTEAFF.

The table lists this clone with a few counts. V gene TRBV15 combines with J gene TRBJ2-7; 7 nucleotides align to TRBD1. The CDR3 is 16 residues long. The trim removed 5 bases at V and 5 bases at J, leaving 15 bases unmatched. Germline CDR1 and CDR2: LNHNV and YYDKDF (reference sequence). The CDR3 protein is CATSDRPGQYLDEQYF. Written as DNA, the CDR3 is TGTGCCACCAGCGATCGACCGGGACAGTATCTCGACGAGCAGTACTTC.

The CDR3 loop is CAWSLGLTGPRTGTEAFF. CDR3 coding DNA: TGTGCCTGGTCTTTGGGATTGACAGGCCCCCGAACTGGCACTGAAGCTTTCTTT. The gene calls are TRBV30 and TRBJ1-1; D possibly corresponds to TRBD1 (6 bases). This CDR3 region has 18 residues. The V and J ends lost 5 bases and 4 bases respectively, with 29 bases between them. Germline V gives CDR1 GTSNPN, CDR2 SVGIG (reference sequence). The whole variable domain, filled in from reference TRBV30 and TRBJ1-1, reads SQTIHQWPATLVQPVGSPLSLECTVEGTSNPNLYWYRQAAGRGLQLLFYSVGIGQISSEVPQNLSASRPQDRQFILSSKKLLLSDSGFYLCAWSLGLTGPRTGTEAFFGQGTRLTVV.

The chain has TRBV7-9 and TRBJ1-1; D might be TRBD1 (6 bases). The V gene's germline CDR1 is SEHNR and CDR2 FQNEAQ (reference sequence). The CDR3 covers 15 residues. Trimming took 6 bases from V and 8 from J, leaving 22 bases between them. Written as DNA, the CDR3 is TGTGCCAGCAGACTTCCCCACAGGGAAGGTTGGGAAGCTTTCTTT. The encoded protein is CASRLPHREGWEAFF.

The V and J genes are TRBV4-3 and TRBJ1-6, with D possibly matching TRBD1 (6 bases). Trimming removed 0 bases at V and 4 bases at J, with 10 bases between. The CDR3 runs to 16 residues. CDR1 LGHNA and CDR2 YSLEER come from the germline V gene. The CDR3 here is CASSQDPGVYNSPLHF. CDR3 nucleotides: TGCGCCAGCAGCCAAGATCCAGGGGTATATAATTCACCCCTCCACTTT.

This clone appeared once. The CDR3 DNA reads as TGTGCCAGCTCACCACGGGCGGGACGGAACAACTACAATGAGCAGTTCTTC. Translating gives CASSPRAGRNNYNEQFF. The V call is TRBV18, the J call TRBJ2-1; D might be TRBD2 (6 bases). The V gene lost 1 base and the J gene lost 3 bases, with 16 bases spanning the gap. Germline CDR1 is KGHSH and CDR2 is LQKENI. This CDR3 is built from 17 residues.